One sample yielded the 20 T cell receptor beta chains listed below, sequenced in a study of blood T cells in healthy people across ages. Then a second PCR, running about 6 to 12 cycles, was carried out with a sample-barcoded 5' primer and a J-beta primer mix. TCRdb recomputed calls from the 5' RACE reads with MiXCR, one row per CDR3 protein. Of about 1,800,000 distinct CDR3 sequences listed, 28% are singletons. Input material: blood. The receptors were gathered from a woman aged 25 to 39 in good health.

In its sample, this clonotype was seen many times. The gene calls are TRBV29-1 and TRBJ2-7, with D perhaps being TRBD1 or TRBD2 (5 bases each). Germline V gene sequence: CDR1 SQVTM, CDR2 ANQGSEA. This CDR3 has 18 residues. Trimming shortened V by 4 bases and J by 6 bases, and 31 bases separated the two germline ends. The DNA of the CDR3 is TGCAGCGTTGCTATTCCGGGACCCAAGATCCCCTTAGCCGTCGAGCAGTACTTC. Residues: CSVAIPGPKIPLAVEQYF.

The chain couples TRBV4-1 to TRBJ2-5, with 11 bases matching TRBD2. The CDR3 sequence is 18 residues long. The junction had 12 bases not matched to a gene; V was cut back by 3 bases and J by 3 bases. Germline values: CDR1 MGHRA, CDR2 YSYEKL. The CDR3 loop is CASSHYGLAGGVKETQYF. The CDR3 nucleotides are TGCGCCAGCAGCCATTACGGTCTAGCGGGGGGTGTTAAAGAGACCCAGTACTTC.

This clonotype was recorded a few times. The genes are TRBV7-3 and TRBJ2-1; the match to TRBD2 covers 9 bases. Unmatched junction bases numbered 10, after V lost 5 bases and J lost 8 bases. The CDR3 covers 15 residues. The germline CDR1 and CDR2 sequences are SGHTA and FQGTGA. The CDR3 DNA is TGTGCCAGCAGCGATCGCGGCGGGGGGGCCTATGAGCAGTTCTTC. It is translated as CASSDRGGGAYEQFF.

This clonotype appeared a few times. The rearrangement joins TRBV5-1 to TRBJ1-1; 9 bases line up with TRBD1. The CDR3 is made up of 18 amino acids. With 0 bases clipped from V and 1 base from J, the junction kept 10 bases outside the gene matches. Germline CDR1 and CDR2: SGHRS and YFSETQ. CDR3 region: CASSLAATGGFANTEAFF. CDR3 sequence (DNA): TGCGCCAGCAGCTTGGCAGCTACAGGGGGCTTTGCGAACACTGAAGCTTTCTTT.

The CDR3 nucleotides read TGTGCCTGGAGCGAGGCCTCGTACGAGCAGTACTTC. Protein product: CAWSEASYEQYF. The gene calls are TRBV30 and TRBJ2-7; D is uncertain. Germline V gives CDR1 GTSNPN, CDR2 SVGIG (reference sequence). There are 12 residues in the CDR3. V was pared by 3 bases and J by 4 bases, with 10 bases between. Variable domain in full (rest from reference TRBV30 and TRBJ2-7): SQTIHQWPATLVQPVGSPLSLECTVEGTSNPNLYWYRQAAGRGLQLLFYSVGIGQISSEVPQNLSASRPQDRQFILSSKKLLLSDSGFYLCAWSEASYEQYFGPGTRLTVT.

Many counts were recorded for this clonotype. This rearrangement joins TRBV12-5 to TRBJ2-7, with D possibly TRBD1 on 6 matching bases. Germline lookup yields CDR1 LGHNT and CDR2 FRNRAP. Trimming shortened V by 7 bases and J by 6 bases, and 28 bases separated the two germline ends. This CDR3 region has 17 residues. CDR3 DNA: TGTGCTAGTGCAGGGGTCCTACTCAGCGTTAGGGGCGGCGAGCAGTACTTC. The encoded protein is CASAGVLLSVRGGEQYF. The entire variable domain, with the rest obtained from reference TRBV12-5 and TRBJ2-7, is as follows: DARVTQTPRHKVTEMGQEVTMRCQPILGHNTVFWYRQTMMQGLELLAYFRNRAPLDDSGMPKDRFSAEMPDATLATLKIQPSEPRDSAVYFCASAGVLLSVRGGEQYFGPGTRLTVT.

This rearrangement joins TRBV12-3 or TRBV12-4 to TRBJ1-5; unclear D gene. The germline V and J ends were trimmed by 5 bases and 7 bases, with 9 bases remaining between them. This CDR3 is 12 amino acids long. The CDR3 reads CASSNDAQPQHF. The CDR3 DNA reads TGTGCCAGCAGTAATGATGCCCAGCCCCAGCATTTT.

This clonotype appeared a few times. The chain couples TRBV6-2 or TRBV6-3 to TRBJ2-1; the match to TRBD2 covers 8 bases. The CDR3 loop spans 18 amino acids. Germline CDR1 and CDR2: MNHEY and SVGEGT. The J segment lost 3 bases and the V segment lost 2 bases, leaving 12 bases of the junction unmatched. The DNA of the CDR3 is TGTGCCAGCAGTTACGGACGCCGGGAGGGCCCCCACTACAATGAGCAGTTCTTC. It is translated as CASSYGRREGPHYNEQFF.

The V call is TRBV7-2, the J call TRBJ2-3; no reliable D call. CDR3 length: 19 residues. Germline V CDR1 and CDR2: SGHTA, FQGNSA. V was pared by 5 bases and J by 0 bases, with 24 bases between. This CDR3 reads CASSPPLGGFLTSTDTQYF. CDR3 nucleotide sequence: TGTGCCAGCAGCCCCCCCTTGGGCGGCTTCCTGACTAGCACAGATACGCAGTATTTT.

The genes are TRBV7-2 and TRBJ2-3, with D maybe TRBD1 (5 bases). The CDR3 loop spans 15 amino acids. Trimming cost V 0 bases and J 4 bases, with 11 bases left between them. Germline V gives CDR1 SGHTA, CDR2 FQGNSA. CDR3 protein: CASSLARVRSDTQYF. CDR3 nucleotide sequence: TGTGCCAGCAGCTTAGCCAGGGTTAGGTCAGATACGCAGTATTTT.

This clonotype was observed many times. CDR3 in DNA: TGTGCCAGCTCCCCCGGGGGAGGAACCCTCTATGGCTACACCTTC. This translates into CASSPGGGTLYGYTF. The chain joins TRBV12-3 or TRBV12-4 to TRBJ1-2, with D possibly TRBD1 on 5 matching bases. CDR3 length: 15 residues. Trimming removed 8 bases at V and 4 bases at J, with 20 bases between.

This clonotype was found many times. V and J are TRBV28 and TRBJ1-2, with 9 bases that match TRBD1. The CDR3 length is 14 residues. The ends lost 8 bases at V and 2 bases at J; junction bases unmatched: 6. CDR1 is MDHEN, CDR2 SYDVKM, per germline. The CDR3, as DNA: TGTGCCAGCGGGACAGGGAGGGCCAACTATGGCTACACCTTC. This codes for CASGTGRANYGYTF.

Ten or more counts support this clonotype. The chain combines TRBV7-9 with TRBJ2-7, with D perhaps TRBD2 (6 bases). In germline, CDR1 is SEHNR, CDR2 FQNEAQ (reference sequence). The CDR3 is 14 amino acids. V lost 6 bases to trimming and J lost 4 bases, with 16 bases between them. The CDR3 DNA sequence: TGTGCCAGCAGTGCCGGAGGGTCGGGTTACGAGCAGTACTTC. It codes for CASSAGGSGYEQYF.

The gene calls are TRBV7-9 and TRBJ1-3; tentative D call: TRBD1 (5 bases). Germline V gives CDR1 SEHNR, CDR2 FQNEAQ (reference sequence). The CDR3 consists of 16 residues. V shed 6 bases and J shed 4 bases, with 19 bases lying between them. CDR3 in amino acids: CASRGVGATGGNTIYF. CDR3 nucleotides: TGTGCCAGCAGAGGGGTTGGAGCAACGGGGGGAAACACCATATATTTT.

This sequence joins TRBV20-1 and TRBJ2-3, with 9 bases aligning to TRBD2. CDR1 is DFQATT, CDR2 SNEGSKA, per germline (reference sequence). J was trimmed by 8 bases and V by 1 base; bases with no gene match: 13. The CDR3 has 16 residues. For the CDR3, the DNA is TGCAGTGCTAGAGCCCCCGGAGTAGCGGGAGAAGGTACGCAGTATTTT. This translates into CSARAPGVAGEGTQYF.

The rearrangement uses TRBV6-2 or TRBV6-3 and TRBJ2-1; D not certain. CDR3 length equals 15 residues. The germline V and J ends were trimmed by 6 bases and 2 bases, with 14 bases remaining between them. Germline CDR1 is MNHEY and CDR2 is SVGEGT. CDR3 sequence (DNA): TGTGCCAGCAGGACCCGACTTGGGGCCTACAATGAGCAGTTCTTC. Its protein product is CASRTRLGAYNEQFF.

The chain carries TRBV12-3 or TRBV12-4 and TRBJ2-3, with D maybe TRBD2 (6 bases). This CDR3 comprises 15 residues. Trimming left V 6 bases short and J 0 bases short, with 13 bases between. CDR3 loop: CASRLSSGSTDTQYF. In DNA, the CDR3 is TGTGCCAGCAGACTCAGTAGCGGTAGCACAGATACGCAGTATTTT.

The table lists this clonotype with many counts. This chain uses TRBV20-1 with TRBJ2-5; the match to TRBD2 covers 9 bases. With V trimmed by 5 bases and J by 5 bases, 12 bases remained unmatched. Germline loops: CDR1 DFQATT, CDR2 SNEGSKA (reference sequence). The CDR3 extends over 15 amino acids. The CDR3 DNA reads TGCAGTGCTCCTGGGATAGGACTAGCGCGCGAGACCCAGTACTTC. Amino acids: CSAPGIGLARETQYF.

The rearrangement joins TRBV5-1 to TRBJ1-1; the D is unclear. The CDR3 sequence is 15 residues long. The V end was cut by 4 bases, the J end by 5 bases, with 18 bases between. Germline V gene sequence: CDR1 SGHRS, CDR2 YFSETQ. The DNA of the CDR3 is TGCGCCAGCAGCAGGGAGGAGGGAGAAGAGACTGAAGCTTTCTTT. The encoded protein is CASSREEGEETEAFF.

About this clonotype: The germline gene is not matched at one end of the junction; a read error may be the cause. The chain is built from TRBV19 and TRBJ1-2; D is uncertain. Germline V gene data show CDR1 as LNHDA and CDR2 as SQIVND (reference sequence). The CDR3 is made up of 15 amino acids. The CDR3 loop is CAGRSLLRINYGYTF. As DNA, the CDR3 is TGTGCCGGTAGGAGCCTGCTTCGCATTAACTATGGCTACACCTTC. The full variable domain, its missing parts supplied by reference TRBV19 and TRBJ1-2, is DGGITQSPKYLFRKEGQNVTLSCEQNLNHDAMYWYRQDPGQGLRLIYYSQIVNDFQKGDIAEGYSVSREKKESFPLTVTSAQKNPTAFYLCAGRSLLRINYGYTFGSGTRLTVV.